The 30 T cell receptor beta chains presented below share a single source sample, sequenced in a study of blood T cell repertoires in COVID-19. The table came from immunoSEQ multiplex PCR; TCRdb's copy has only in-frame clones and leaves some out. Among around 120,000 clones listed, over 75% were seen once. Sequencing was carried out using peripheral blood. The receptors stem from a man in his fifties or sixties with acute or convalescent COVID-19.

The rearrangement joins TRBV19 to TRBJ2-2, with 13 nucleotides matching TRBD2. This CDR3 spans 18 amino acids. V lost 3 bases to trimming and J lost 7 bases; unmatched junction nucleotides: 11. Germline V gene data show CDR1 as LNHDA and CDR2 as SQIVND (reference sequence). The CDR3 is CASSITGTSGNVHGELFF. CDR3 nucleotides: TGTGCCAGTAGTATCACCGGGACTAGCGGGAACGTACACGGGGAGCTGTTTTTT. Looking up the rest from reference TRBV19 and TRBJ2-2 gives the full variable domain: DGGITQSPKYLFRKEGQNVTLSCEQNLNHDAMYWYRQDPGQGLRLIYYSQIVNDFQKGDIAEGYSVSREKKESFPLTVTSAQKNPTAFYLCASSITGTSGNVHGELFFGEGSRLTVL.

The CDR3 DNA follows: TGTGCCAGCAGCCCACCCGGGACAGGGAATCCGAATGAGCAGTTCTTC. Translation: CASSPPGTGNPNEQFF. V gene TRBV7-9 combines with J gene TRBJ2-1, with TRBD1 matching 9 bases. The V segment lost 5 bases and the J segment 7 bases; nucleotides outside the gene matches: 12. The CDR3 has 16 amino acids. The germline V gene has CDR1 SEHNR and CDR2 FQNEAQ (reference sequence).

V gene TRBV29-1 combines with J gene TRBJ2-5; TRBD2 aligns across 7 bases. From germline, CDR1 is SQVTM and CDR2 ANQGSEA. V shed 7 bases, J shed 5 bases, and the junction held 1 base outside the gene matches. The CDR3 is 10 residues long. The CDR3: CSGGGETQYF. The CDR3 DNA is TGCAGCGGCGGGGGTGAGACCCAGTACTTC.

V is TRBV19 and J is TRBJ2-3, with D perhaps matching TRBD1 (6 bases). Germline CDR1 LNHDA, CDR2 SQIVND (reference sequence). With 4 bases removed from V and 4 bases from J, the gap between germline ends came to 12 bases. CDR3 length: 14 residues. CDR3 sequence (DNA): TGTGCCAGTAGTAGGAGCAGGGGCGCAGATACGCAGTATTTT. This encodes CASSRSRGADTQYF.

The chain links TRBV23-1 to TRBJ1-2; 9 bases map to TRBD1. TRBV23-1 is placed among ORFs of uncertain function. V lost 0 bases and J lost 7; bases outside the gene matches: 6. The CDR3 length is 15 residues. DNA of the CDR3: TGCGCCAGCAGTCAATCGCAGGGGACAGGGTTTGGCTACACCTTC. Its protein is CASSQSQGTGFGYTF.

V gene TRBV10-2 combines with J gene TRBJ2-1; TRBD1 aligns across 9 bases. This CDR3 region has 16 residues. V lost 3 bases to trimming and J lost 2 bases; unmatched junction nucleotides: 5. Germline V gene data show CDR1 as WSHSY and CDR2 as SAAADI. This CDR3 is CASSDFGTGTYNEQFF. The CDR3 DNA sequence: TGCGCCAGCAGTGATTTTGGGACAGGGACCTACAATGAGCAGTTCTTC.

The CDR3 reads CSVGTGSQPQHF. The CDR3 DNA reads as TGCAGCGTTGGGACAGGATCTCAGCCCCAGCATTTT. This rearrangement joins TRBV29-1 to TRBJ1-5; 7 positions agree with TRBD1. V lost 4 bases to trimming and J lost 6 bases; unmatched junction nucleotides: 3. Per the germline V gene, CDR1 is SQVTM and CDR2 is ANQGSEA. CDR3 length: 12 residues.

This clone came up a few times. The chain combines TRBV12-3 or TRBV12-4 with TRBJ2-2, with no clear D. This CDR3 is 12 amino acids long. V lost 6 bases to trimming and J lost 7 bases, with 9 bases between them. CDR3 protein: CASSRDVGELFF. In DNA, the CDR3 is TGTGCCAGCAGCCGAGATGTCGGGGAGCTGTTTTTT.

The rearrangement joins TRBV4-1 to TRBJ2-3; D gene uncertain. This CDR3 spans 15 amino acids. V lost 0 bases and J lost 0, with 7 bases in between. Germline assignment: CDR1 MGHRA and CDR2 YSYEKL. The CDR3 region has the DNA TGCGCCAGCAGCCAAGATGAGCGTAGCACAGATACGCAGTATTTT. It codes for CASSQDERSTDTQYF.

The genes are TRBV6-5 and TRBJ1-2, with 8 bases identical to TRBD1. CDR1 is MNHEY and CDR2 is SVGAGI in the germline V gene. With V trimmed by 6 bases and J by 6 bases, 12 bases remained unmatched. CDR3 size: 15 residues. The DNA of the CDR3 is TGTGCCAGCAGCTCAACCCAGGACAGGGCCCATGGCTACACCTTC. Residues: CASSSTQDRAHGYTF.

The chain combines TRBV19 with TRBJ1-2, with TRBD1 matching 10 bases. V lost 9 bases to trimming and J lost 7 bases; unmatched junction nucleotides: 8. The V gene's germline CDR1 is LNHDA and CDR2 SQIVND (reference sequence). The CDR3 spans 13 residues. The chain's CDR3 is CASWDRGLGGYTF. CDR3 DNA: TGTGCCAGCTGGGACAGGGGTTTGGGTGGCTACACCTTC. The variable domain in full, with the rest retrieved from reference TRBV19 and TRBJ1-2, is DGGITQSPKYLFRKEGQNVTLSCEQNLNHDAMYWYRQDPGQGLRLIYYSQIVNDFQKGDIAEGYSVSREKKESFPLTVTSAQKNPTAFYLCASWDRGLGGYTFGSGTRLTVV.

About this clone: The sample contains more than one DNA sequence encoding this CDR3. The V and J genes are TRBV19 and TRBJ1-1, with a weak D call TRBD1 (6 bases). The germline V gene encodes CDR1 LNHDA and CDR2 SQIVND (reference sequence). The CDR3 spans 13 residues. Trimming took 5 bases from V and 1 from J, leaving 8 bases between them. The CDR3 sequence: CASSPGQNTEAFF. In DNA, the CDR3 is TGTGCCAGTAGTCCGGGACAGAACACTGAAGCTTTCTTT.

The chain uses TRBV2 and TRBJ2-7; D remains unclear. Per the germline V gene, CDR1 is SNHLY and CDR2 is FYNNEI. V lost 3 bases and J 1 base, leaving 10 bases between the germline ends. The CDR3 spans 14 residues. CDR3 coding DNA: TGTGCCAGCAGTGATAAGTACTTGTCCTACGAGCAGTACTTC. This encodes CASSDKYLSYEQYF.

The chain has TRBV7-9 and TRBJ1-2; 12 bases fit TRBD1. V lost 5 bases and J lost 4; bases outside the gene matches: 11. The CDR3 is 17 amino acids. Germline assignment: CDR1 SEHNR and CDR2 FQNEAQ (reference sequence). The CDR3 protein is CASSSPPGDRGPYGYTF. The CDR3 DNA reads TGTGCCAGCAGCAGCCCCCCCGGGGACAGGGGGCCCTATGGCTACACCTTC.

The rearrangement uses TRBV5-4 and TRBJ2-1; D is perhaps TRBD2 (7 bases). The V and J ends lost 3 bases and 0 bases respectively, with 13 bases between them. Germline CDR1 is SGHNT and CDR2 is YYREEE (reference sequence). The length of the CDR3 is 16 residues. The CDR3 protein is CASSWEGGPSYNEQFF. The CDR3 bases are TGTGCCAGCAGCTGGGAGGGGGGGCCCTCCTACAATGAGCAGTTCTTC.

V is TRBV3-1 (or the pseudogene TRBV3-2) and J is TRBJ1-5; weak D call: TRBD1 (5 bases). The V gene's germline CDR1 is LGHDT and CDR2 YNNKEL (reference sequence). Trimming removed 0 bases from V and 6 bases from J, with 9 bases in between. This CDR3 region has 14 residues. This CDR3 is CASSQERQGQPQHF. CDR3 DNA sequence: TGTGCCAGCAGCCAAGAGAGGCAGGGTCAGCCCCAGCATTTT.

The chain uses TRBV6-5 and TRBJ1-3; D possibly corresponds to TRBD1 (5 bases). In germline, CDR1 is MNHEY, CDR2 SVGAGI. V was clipped by 4 bases and J by 3 bases, with 7 bases between them. CDR3 length: 13 amino acids. DNA of the CDR3: TGTGCCAGCAGTTCGGGACTTGGAAACACCATATATTTT. Its protein product is CASSSGLGNTIYF.

This clone was recorded once. The chain joins TRBV30 to TRBJ1-3; D possibly corresponds to TRBD1 (6 bases). V gave up 7 bases and J gave up 4 bases, with 14 bases separating them. Germline-derived CDR1 and CDR2 are GTSNPN and SVGIG (reference sequence). This CDR3 is built from 13 residues. Here the CDR3 DNA reads TGTGCCTTGCGACAGGCGCCCGGAAACACCATATATTTT. It is translated as CALRQAPGNTIYF.

The chain joins TRBV2 to TRBJ2-5; tentative D call: TRBD2 (5 bases). CDR1 is SNHLY, CDR2 FYNNEI, per germline. Trimming pared 3 bases from V and 5 bases from J, leaving 13 bases between. This CDR3 has 14 amino acids. The CDR3 here is CASSEFGVAETQYF. CDR3 in DNA: TGTGCCAGCAGTGAGTTCGGGGTAGCCGAGACCCAGTACTTC.

This chain joins TRBV29-1 and TRBJ2-2, with TRBD1 matching 10 bases. Germline CDR1 reads SQVTM; CDR2 reads ANQGSEA. Trimming at V came to 7 bases and at J to 1 base, leaving 3 bases not matched to a gene. This CDR3 contains 14 residues. The CDR3 sequence is CSARTGGNTGELFF. The CDR3 DNA reads as TGCAGCGCTCGGACAGGGGGGAACACCGGGGAGCTGTTTTTT.

The chain carries TRBV15 and TRBJ1-2; maybe TRBD1 (5 bases). Germline loops: CDR1 LNHNV, CDR2 YYDKDF (reference sequence). This CDR3 spans 14 amino acids. The V end lost 0 bases, the J end lost 3 bases, and 8 bases lay between the germline ends. As DNA, the CDR3 is TGTGCCACCAGCAGAGAATGGGGGGACTATGGCTACACCTTC. Amino acids: CATSREWGDYGYTF.

The CDR3, as DNA: TGTGCCAGCAGTTATGGGGGGTCCTTGGGAAACATTCAGTACTTC. Residues: CASSYGGSLGNIQYF. The rearrangement joins TRBV6-6 to TRBJ2-4; maybe TRBD2 (6 bases). The V end lost 3 bases, the J end lost 6 bases, and 15 bases lay between the germline ends. The CDR3 is 15 residues long. The germline V gene encodes CDR1 MNHNY and CDR2 SVGAGI (reference sequence).

The rearrangement joins TRBV29-1 to TRBJ2-7, with TRBD2 identical over 9 bases. CDR3 length: 13 residues. Germline V lookup: CDR1 SQVTM, CDR2 ANQGSEA. V trimming: 3 bases; J trimming: 4 bases; junction bases outside the gene matches: 4. This CDR3 reads CSVERLAGYEQYF. The CDR3 coding sequence is TGCAGCGTTGAGCGGCTAGCGGGGTACGAGCAGTACTTC.

The chain uses TRBV24-1 and TRBJ2-2; 11 bases match TRBD1. V lost 4 bases, J lost 5 bases, and 20 bases stayed unmatched. The CDR3 is made up of 21 amino acids. Looked up from germline, CDR1 is KGHDR and CDR2 is SFDVKD. The CDR3 spells CATSDHPGQGAHSGSTGELFF. The CDR3 nucleotides read TGTGCCACCAGTGACCACCCCGGACAGGGGGCTCATAGCGGGAGTACCGGGGAGCTGTTTTTT.

This chain links TRBV29-1 with TRBJ2-2, with TRBD1 as a possible D gene (6 bases). The length of the CDR3 is 12 residues. Germline CDR1 reads SQVTM; CDR2 reads ANQGSEA. Trimming pared 4 bases from V and 6 bases from J, leaving 9 bases between. CDR3 DNA: TGCAGCGTTGGGGGGCACGCCGGGGAGCTGTTTTTT. Translated, it gives CSVGGHAGELFF.

The V call is TRBV7-2, the J call TRBJ2-1; 9 nucleotides match TRBD1. This CDR3 comprises 19 residues. J lost 0 bases, V lost 4 bases, and 13 bases had no gene match. Germline assignment: CDR1 SGHTA and CDR2 FQGNSA. The CDR3 DNA sequence: TGTGCCAGCAGCTCAGGAACCAACAGGGGGCTTAGCTCCTACAATGAGCAGTTCTTC. This encodes CASSSGTNRGLSSYNEQFF.

The chain couples TRBV7-2 to TRBJ1-2; 9 positions agree with TRBD1. The CDR3 is 14 amino acids. In germline, CDR1 is SGHTA, CDR2 FQGNSA. Losses at the gene ends were 4 bases for V and 8 bases for J; bases not matched to a gene: 8. This CDR3 is CASSSNTGGPGYTF. The CDR3 DNA sequence: TGTGCCAGCAGCTCAAACACAGGGGGCCCGGGCTACACCTTC.

The chain couples TRBV10-3 to TRBJ1-5; unclear D gene. The CDR3 runs to 13 residues. Germline CDR1 reads ENHRY; CDR2 reads SYGVKD. Trimming pared 4 bases from V and 2 bases from J, leaving 6 bases between. In DNA, the CDR3 is TGTGCCATCAGTGTGGCAGGCAATCAGCCCCAGCATTTT. Its translation: CAISVAGNQPQHF.

CDR3 amino acids: CAWNQRPYDRGGVSNQPQHF. The DNA for the CDR3 is TGTGCCTGGAACCAACGACCTTACGACAGGGGGGGGGTTAGCAATCAGCCCCAGCATTTT. V usage is TRBV30 and J usage is TRBJ1-5, with TRBD1 identical over 9 bases. CDR1 and CDR2 from the germline V gene are GTSNPN and SVGIG (reference sequence). The CDR3 consists of 20 residues. V lost 4 bases to trimming and J lost 0 bases; unmatched junction nucleotides: 19. The full variable domain, in which reference TRBV30 and TRBJ1-5 provide the parts outside the CDR3, is SQTIHQWPATLVQPVGSPLSLECTVEGTSNPNLYWYRQAAGRGLQLLFYSVGIGQISSEVPQNLSASRPQDRQFILSSKKLLLSDSGFYLCAWNQRPYDRGGVSNQPQHFGDGTRLSIL.

V and J are TRBV7-9 and TRBJ2-3; D is possibly TRBD2 (5 bases). Germline V lookup: CDR1 SEHNR, CDR2 FQNEAQ (reference sequence). Trimming shortened V by 5 bases and J by 0 bases, and 12 bases separated the two germline ends. The CDR3 is made up of 15 amino acids. The CDR3: CASSTVGVSTDTQYF. The CDR3, as DNA: TGTGCCAGCAGCACCGTCGGGGTGAGCACAGATACGCAGTATTTT.